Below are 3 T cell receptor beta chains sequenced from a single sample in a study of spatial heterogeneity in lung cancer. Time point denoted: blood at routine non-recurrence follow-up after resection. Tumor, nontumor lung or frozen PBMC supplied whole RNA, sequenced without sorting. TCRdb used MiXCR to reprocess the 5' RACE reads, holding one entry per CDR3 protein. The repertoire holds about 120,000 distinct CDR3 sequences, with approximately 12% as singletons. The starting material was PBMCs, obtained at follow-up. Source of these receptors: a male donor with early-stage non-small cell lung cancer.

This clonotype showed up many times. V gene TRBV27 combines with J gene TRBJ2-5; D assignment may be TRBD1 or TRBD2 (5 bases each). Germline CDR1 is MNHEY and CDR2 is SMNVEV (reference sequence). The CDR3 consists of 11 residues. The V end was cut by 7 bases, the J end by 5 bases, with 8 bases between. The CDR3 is CASTRGETQYF. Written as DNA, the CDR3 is TGTGCCAGCACCCGGGGCGAGACCCAGTACTTC.

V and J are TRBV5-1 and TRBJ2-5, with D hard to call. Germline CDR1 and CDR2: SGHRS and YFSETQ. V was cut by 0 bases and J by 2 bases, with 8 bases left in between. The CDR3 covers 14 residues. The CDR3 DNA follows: TGCGCCAGCAGCTTGGGGCTACCACAAGAGACCCAGTACTTC. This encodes CASSLGLPQETQYF.

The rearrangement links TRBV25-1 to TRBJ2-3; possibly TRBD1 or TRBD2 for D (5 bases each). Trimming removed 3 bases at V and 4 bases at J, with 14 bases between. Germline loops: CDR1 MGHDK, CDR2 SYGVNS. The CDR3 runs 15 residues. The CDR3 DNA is TGTGCCAGCAGTGACGTCACTAGGGGCGCAGATACGCAGTATTTT. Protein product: CASSDVTRGADTQYF.